This note documents a single T cell receptor (beta chain) sequence. Its antigen is unknown. The unique tags termed UMIs, each holding a 6-nucleotide sample barcode, were added by means of template switching. From the 5' RACE reads, TCRdb lists one entry per CDR3 protein and no DNA. The sample table sets out about 380,000 distinct CDR3 sequences. This specimen belongs to a study of monozygotic twins with inflammatory bowel disease. Study findings and constraints: IBD patients shared fewer clonotypes with other individuals than healthy twins, especially patients with disease activity signs. Background noise in patient repertoires may stem from differing immunosuppressive treatments.

Germline loops: CDR1 MGHDK, CDR2 SYGVNS. The CDR3 has 15 amino acids. Sample: blood. The chain carries TRBV25-1 and TRBJ2-7; TCRdb lists TRBD1, though no DNA is available to test this call. This sequence originates from a human donor with ulcerative colitis or Crohn's disease, or a healthy co-twin of an affected twin (not recorded which). CDR3 loop: CASSEVGTASYEQYF.